Each of the 32 T cell receptor beta chains below was sequenced from the same sample in a study of molecular identifiers for immune sequencing clone quantification. TCRdb itself ran the PCR reads through MiXCR, one entry per CDR3 protein. The data show 90,000 or so distinct CDR3 sequences, roughly a fifth seen once. Sequencing used naive CD8+ T cells from blood, with Jurkat cell RNA spiked in. As to subset: FACS-sorted CD8+CD4-CCR7+CD45RA+ naive T cells. The receptors derive from a human donor in good health. Some libraries in this study had Jurkat cell RNA spiked in.

This clonotype was found many times. The rearrangement joins TRBV4-1 to TRBJ1-5; D unresolved. Germline V lookup: CDR1 MGHRA, CDR2 YSYEKL. CDR3 size: 15 residues. The V gene lost 2 bases and the J gene lost 7 bases, with 15 bases spanning the gap. CDR3 coding DNA: TGCGCCAGCAGCCAAAGTGCAGGCGGAGGGCAGCCCCAGCATTTT. Its protein product is CASSQSAGGGQPQHF.

Notes on this clonotype: A much bigger clone sits one base away, suggesting this may be a read error. The CDR3 end shows no conserved phenylalanine or tryptophan, and so a read error is likely. The chain is built from TRBV4-3 and TRBJ2-3, with D possibly being TRBD1 or TRBD2 (5 bases each). CDR1 and CDR2 (germline): LGHNA, YSLEER. The CDR3 runs to 14 residues. The ends were cut back, 0 bases at V and 3 bases at J, with 7 bases in the middle. The CDR3 reads CASSQDEGTDTQYL. The CDR3, as DNA: TGCGCCAGCAGCCAAGATGAGGGGACAGATACGCAGTATCTT.

This clonotype showed up many times. The chain links TRBV6-5 to TRBJ2-6; TRBD1 agrees at 7 bases. J was trimmed by 4 bases and V by 6 bases; bases with no gene match: 3. The germline V gene encodes CDR1 MNHEY and CDR2 SVGAGI. The CDR3 length is 14 residues. The CDR3 here is CASRTGLGANVLTF. In nucleotides, the CDR3 is TGTGCCAGCAGGACAGGGTTAGGGGCCAACGTCCTGACTTTC.

This clonotype was seen many times. CDR3 residues: CASSRRAEITDTQYF. The CDR3 bases are TGTGCCAGCAGCCGCCGGGCGGAGATCACAGATACGCAGTATTTT. The chain uses TRBV6-2 or TRBV6-3 and TRBJ2-3; D call uncertain. The germline V gene has CDR1 MNHEY and CDR2 SVGEGT. Trimming took off 6 bases at V and 2 bases at J, with 15 bases between the two ends. This CDR3 is built from 15 residues.

This clonotype appeared a few times. The gene calls are TRBV6-2 or TRBV6-3 and TRBJ2-7, with TRBD1 matching 8 bases. Germline V gene lookup returns CDR1 MNHEY and CDR2 SVGEGT. This CDR3 is 14 amino acids long. The junction had 4 bases not matched to a gene; V was cut back by 5 bases and J by 1 base. The CDR3 reads CASSVQGASYEQYF. CDR3 sequence (DNA): TGTGCCAGCAGTGTCCAGGGGGCATCCTACGAGCAGTACTTC.

This clonotype came up many times. The chain employs TRBV5-1 and TRBJ1-1; the match to TRBD1 covers 7 bases. This CDR3 spans 15 amino acids. The V and J ends lost 0 bases and 1 base, in that order; junction bases with no gene match: 3. From germline, CDR1 is SGHRS and CDR2 YFSETQ. CDR3 coding DNA: TGCGCCAGCAGCTTGGGACAGGGATCGAACACTGAAGCTTTCTTT. Translated, it gives CASSLGQGSNTEAFF. Together with reference TRBV5-1 and TRBJ1-1, the CDR3 gives the full variable domain: KAGVTQTPRYLIKTRGQQVTLSCSPISGHRSVSWYQQTPGQGLQFLFEYFSETQRNKGNFPGRFSGRQFSNSRSEMNVSTLELGDSALYLCASSLGQGSNTEAFFGQGTRLTVV.

This clonotype was recorded many times. In DNA form, the CDR3 reads TGTGCCAGCAGCCCCGGGACAGGGGCTAGCACCGGGGAGCTGTTTTTT. As protein: CASSPGTGASTGELFF. The V gene is TRBV7-9, the J gene TRBJ2-2; TRBD1 agrees at 10 bases. Germline trimming cut 5 bases from V and 4 bases from J; bases unmatched to any gene: 7. Germline values: CDR1 SEHNR, CDR2 FQNEAQ (reference sequence). The CDR3 spans 16 residues.

This clonotype has ten or more counts. V usage is TRBV10-2 and J usage is TRBJ2-3; TRBD2 might be the D (5 bases). Germline V gene lookup returns CDR1 WSHSY and CDR2 SAAADI. Trimming took 7 bases from V and 11 from J, leaving 13 bases between them. The CDR3 has 11 amino acids. CDR3 in amino acids: CASKDSLEQYF. The CDR3 DNA reads TGCGCCAGCAAGGACTCACTCGAGCAGTATTTT.

Note on this clonotype: This may be a read error: a much more frequent sequence differs by one nucleotide. The genes are TRBV4-1 and TRBJ2-7; D could derive from TRBD1 or TRBD2 (7 bases each). The CDR3 consists of 15 residues. Germline V CDR1 and CDR2: MGHRA, YSYEKL. Trimming cost V 2 bases and J 5 bases, with 16 bases left between them. The CDR3 loop is CASSQLTGTTNEQYF. The CDR3 DNA reads as TGCGCCAGCAGCCAACTGACAGGGACTACCAACGAGCAGTACTTC.

This clonotype has just one count. The gene calls are TRBV19 and TRBJ2-1, with 7 bases lining up with TRBD2. CDR1 and CDR2 from the germline V gene are LNHDA and SQIVND (reference sequence). The CDR3 totals 15 residues. The junction had 4 bases not matched to a gene; V was cut back by 3 bases and J by 2 bases. The CDR3 nucleotides read TGTGCCAGTAGTATGGAGCGGGGTACCTACAATGAGCAGTTCTTC. This sequence encodes CASSMERGTYNEQFF. Based on the CDR3 plus reference TRBV19 and TRBJ2-1, the full variable domain is DGGITQSPKYLFRKEGQNVTLSCEQNLNHDAMYWYRQDPGQGLRLIYYSQIVNDFQKGDIAEGYSVSREKKESFPLTVTSAQKNPTAFYLCASSMERGTYNEQFFGPGTRLTVL.

This clonotype was seen at least ten times. V is TRBV5-5 and J is TRBJ1-5; 7 bases line up with TRBD1. CDR1 and CDR2 (germline): SGHKS, YYEKEE (reference sequence). V dropped 0 bases and J dropped 1; count of bases not matched to a gene: 1. This CDR3 is built from 15 residues. Here the CDR3 reads CASSLGQGSNQPQHF. The CDR3 DNA is TGTGCCAGCAGCTTGGGACAGGGAAGCAATCAGCCCCAGCATTTT.

This clonotype was seen many times. The rearrangement links TRBV9 to TRBJ2-7; D uncertain. The CDR3 contains 16 residues. The germline gives CDR1 SGDLS, CDR2 YYNGEE. V lost 0 bases to trimming and J lost 0 bases, with 13 bases between them. The CDR3 reads CASSVGEDTFSYEQYF. CDR3 DNA sequence: TGTGCCAGCAGCGTAGGAGAAGACACCTTCTCCTACGAGCAGTACTTC.

This clonotype occurred many times. V and J are TRBV20-1 and TRBJ2-3, with 10 bases lining up with TRBD2. The CDR3 is 13 residues long. V trimming: 6 bases; J trimming: 7 bases; junction bases outside the gene matches: 7. Germline V gene data show CDR1 as DFQATT and CDR2 as SNEGSKA (reference sequence). The CDR3 sequence is CSAAGTSENTQYF. CDR3 DNA sequence: TGCAGTGCAGCCGGGACTAGCGAGAATACGCAGTATTTT.

At least ten counts were recorded for this clonotype. The gene calls are TRBV6-5 and TRBJ1-5, with unresolved D. Germline V gene data show CDR1 as MNHEY and CDR2 as SVGAGI. The CDR3 is made up of 13 amino acids. V was cut by 0 bases and J by 4 bases, with 4 bases left in between. The CDR3 protein is CASSYSQNQPQHF. CDR3 bases: TGTGCCAGCAGTTACTCGCAGAATCAGCCCCAGCATTTT.

This clonotype has a count of ten or more. The genes are TRBV20-1 and TRBJ2-7; maybe TRBD2 (5 bases). Per the germline V gene, CDR1 is DFQATT and CDR2 is SNEGSKA (reference sequence). CDR3 length: 14 residues. Deletions cut 0 bases from V and 2 bases from J, with 11 bases between. For the CDR3, the DNA is TGCAGTGCTAGAGATGCGGGTGCAACCTACGAGCAGTACTTC. Its protein is CSARDAGATYEQYF.

As to this clonotype: As the CDR3 is not closed by the conserved phenylalanine or tryptophan, this likely results from a read error. The rearrangement uses TRBV4-3 and TRBJ1-5; 8 nucleotides line up with TRBD1. V trimming: 1 base; J trimming: 6 bases; junction bases outside the gene matches: 5. From germline, CDR1 is LGHNA and CDR2 YSLEER. The length of the CDR3 is 15 residues. The CDR3 reads CASSQGTGSSQPQHI. In nucleotides, the CDR3 is TGCGCCAGCAGCCAAGGGACAGGGTCTAGTCAGCCCCAGCATATT.

This rearrangement joins TRBV11-2 to TRBJ2-7, with D tentatively TRBD1 (5 bases). With 1 base removed from V and 1 base from J, the gap between germline ends came to 11 bases. This CDR3 has 15 amino acids. The germline V gene encodes CDR1 SGHAT and CDR2 FQNNGV. In DNA form, the CDR3 reads TGTGCCAGCAGCTTAGGTGCAGGGATTTCCTACGAGCAGTACTTC. It encodes CASSLGAGISYEQYF.

This clonotype was picked up one time. Its ends do not fully match the called genes, so a read error is possible. V and J are TRBV9 and TRBJ2-2; D is undetermined. Germline CDR1 SGDLS, CDR2 YYNGEE. CDR3 length equals 12 residues. CDR3 sequence reads: CANSIPTGELFF. In nucleotides, the CDR3 is TGTGCCAACAGCATCCCCACCGGGGAGCTGTTTTTT.

Comments on this clonotype: This could be a read error, since a much larger clone is one nucleotide away. The chain is built from TRBV15 and TRBJ1-5; a possible D gene is TRBD1 (5 bases). V shed 3 bases and J shed 5 bases, with 23 bases lying between them. Germline CDR1 and CDR2: LNHNV and YYDKDF (reference sequence). The CDR3 is 18 residues long. This CDR3 is CATSSRVGLLLVDQPQHF. Written as DNA, the CDR3 is TGTGCCACCAGCAGCAGGGTTGGGTTACTCCTCGTGGATCAGCCCCAGCATTTT.

On this clonotype: A much larger clone sits a single nucleotide away, making a read error possible. The conserved phenylalanine or tryptophan is not found at the CDR3 terminus, so this likely reflects a read error. V usage is TRBV6-1 and J usage is TRBJ2-5; possible D gene TRBD2, 6 bases. V gave up 1 base and J gave up 0 bases, with 12 bases separating them. CDR3 size: 16 residues. Germline V gives CDR1 MNHNS, CDR2 SASEGT. CDR3 sequence: CASSEDSLADQETQYS. CDR3 DNA sequence: TGTGCCAGCAGTGAAGACTCCTTAGCGGACCAAGAGACCCAGTACTCC.

Ten or more counts support this clonotype. The chain recombines TRBV12-3 or TRBV12-4 with TRBJ1-1, with D unclear. CDR3 length: 13 amino acids. V lost 4 bases and J lost 5, with 11 bases in between. The DNA for the CDR3 is TGTGCCAGCAGTTCTTACGGTAGGACTGAAGCTTTCTTT. Its translation is CASSSYGRTEAFF.

To note about this clonotype: Since a much larger clone is just one base distant, this may be a read error. This chain uses TRBV28 with TRBJ2-5, with a possible D match to TRBD2 (6 bases). This CDR3 spans 15 amino acids. V lost 7 bases and J lost 7, with 22 bases in between. Germline V gives CDR1 MDHEN, CDR2 SYDVKM. In nucleotides, the CDR3 is TGTGCCAGCAAAGGGGACTCCCCACCTCGGCGGACCCAGTACTTC. Translating it yields CASKGDSPPRRTQYF.

In its sample, this clonotype was seen many times. The chain recombines TRBV6-5 with TRBJ1-1; 7 bases align to TRBD1. With 2 bases clipped from V and 6 bases from J, the junction kept 6 bases outside the gene matches. Germline V gene lookup returns CDR1 MNHEY and CDR2 SVGAGI. This CDR3 comprises 14 residues. The CDR3 loop is CASSYAPGQPEAFF. The CDR3 DNA reads as TGTGCCAGCAGTTACGCTCCGGGACAGCCTGAAGCTTTCTTT.

Notes on this clonotype: One junction end does not reproduce the germline sequence, and a read error may be involved. V and J are TRBV3-1 and TRBJ1-5; a possible D gene is TRBD1 (6 bases). Germline V gene data show CDR1 as LGHDT and CDR2 as YNNKEL (reference sequence). The CDR3 consists of 14 residues. CDR3 DNA sequence: TGTGCCGGCAGCCAAGATTGGCAGGGGTACCCCCAGCATTTT. This translates into CAGSQDWQGYPQHF.

The chain combines TRBV5-5 with TRBJ2-5; unclear D gene. V dropped 2 bases and J dropped 1 base, with 18 bases sitting between them. This CDR3 has 17 amino acids. CDR1 SGHKS and CDR2 YYEKEE come from the germline V gene (reference sequence). CDR3: CASSFPGSTEFQETQYF. The CDR3 DNA reads TGTGCCAGCAGCTTCCCTGGGTCGACGGAATTCCAAGAGACCCAGTACTTC.

This clonotype was counted at least ten times. The V and J genes are TRBV30 and TRBJ2-7; TRBD2 aligns across 13 bases. Germline CDR1 is GTSNPN and CDR2 is SVGIG (reference sequence). The CDR3 spans 17 residues. V dropped 1 base and J dropped 0; count of bases not matched to a gene: 6. CDR3 amino acids: CAWSDLGTSGDSYEQYF. The CDR3 DNA sequence: TGTGCCTGGAGTGATCTAGGGACTAGCGGGGACTCCTACGAGCAGTACTTC.

This clonotype was observed at least ten times. The chain uses TRBV5-6 and TRBJ1-1; the D is unclear. The CDR3 totals 13 residues. V was pared by 0 bases and J by 6 bases, with 9 bases between. CDR1 SGHDT and CDR2 YYEEEE come from the germline V gene. CDR3 protein: CASSLAVSAEAFF. DNA for the CDR3: TGTGCCAGCAGCTTGGCCGTAAGCGCTGAAGCTTTCTTT.

The table lists this clonotype with many counts. The chain couples TRBV12-3 or TRBV12-4 to TRBJ2-1; possibly TRBD1 for D (6 bases). V dropped 2 bases and J dropped 6 bases, with 14 bases sitting between them. The CDR3 sequence is 15 residues long. CDR3 residues: CASSLPQGWGNEQFF. As DNA, the CDR3 is TGTGCCAGCAGTTTACCGCAGGGGTGGGGCAATGAGCAGTTCTTC.

J is TRBJ2-1 and V is TRBV28; 7 bases fit TRBD1. There are 14 residues in the CDR3. CDR1 and CDR2 from the germline V gene are MDHEN and SYDVKM. Trimming at V came to 8 bases and at J to 4 bases, leaving 8 bases not matched to a gene. As DNA, the CDR3 is TGTGCCAGCGACAGGGACCGGTTGTACAATGAGCAGTTCTTC. Translated: CASDRDRLYNEQFF.

About this clonotype itself: A single base separates this from a much larger clone, so it may be a read error. The chain joins TRBV20-1 to TRBJ2-7; D unclear. CDR1 and CDR2 (germline): DFQATT, SNEGSKA (reference sequence). This CDR3 is 14 amino acids long. The CDR3 region is CSPRQVGDIYGQYF. The CDR3 DNA follows: TGCAGTCCACGACAAGTTGGGGATATCTACGGGCAGTACTTC.

This clonotype occurred a few times. This rearrangement joins TRBV2 to TRBJ2-5, with D maybe TRBD1 (6 bases). The length of the CDR3 is 15 residues. CDR1 is SNHLY and CDR2 is FYNNEI in the germline V gene. Trimming left V 7 bases short and J 3 bases short, with 18 bases between. The CDR3 here is CASNSPGTKKETQYF. As DNA, the CDR3 is TGTGCCAGCAATTCACCCGGGACAAAGAAAGAGACCCAGTACTTC.

On this clonotype itself: This may stem from a read error, because a much larger clone lies one nucleotide away. The CDR3, as DNA: TGCGCCGGCAGCCAAGTGGCCAGGGGGCTGGAGGAGCAGTACTTC. It encodes CAGSQVARGLEEQYF. This chain links TRBV4-1 with TRBJ2-7; 8 nucleotides match TRBD1. Germline V lookup: CDR1 MGHRA, CDR2 YSYEKL. The CDR3 is made up of 15 amino acids.